This TCR beta chain was captured in a study of cytomegalovirus exposure and HLA in healthy donors. The PCR employed 60 Vbeta primers together with 13 Jbeta primers. Assay: immunoSEQ multiplex PCR; the TCRdb copy retains only in-frame clones and omits some. The sample records 150,000 or so clones, 82% being singletons. Per the germline V gene, CDR1 is MNHNY and CDR2 is SVGAGI (reference sequence). The CDR3 has 12 amino acids. V shed 6 bases and J shed 3 bases, with 7 bases lying between them. For this clone: The antigen is not known.

The study's findings and limits: Under in vitro conditions, three CMV-associated chains were confirmed as specific for CMV antigens.

V gene TRBV6-6 combines with J gene TRBJ2-3, with a possible D match to TRBD1 (6 bases). Sequenced sample: PBMCs. The TCR originated in a woman aged 40 to 55 in good health and CMV-seronegative. DNA of the CDR3: TGTGCCAGCAGCGGACAGACAGATACGCAGTATTTT. Translated: CASSGQTDTQYF.